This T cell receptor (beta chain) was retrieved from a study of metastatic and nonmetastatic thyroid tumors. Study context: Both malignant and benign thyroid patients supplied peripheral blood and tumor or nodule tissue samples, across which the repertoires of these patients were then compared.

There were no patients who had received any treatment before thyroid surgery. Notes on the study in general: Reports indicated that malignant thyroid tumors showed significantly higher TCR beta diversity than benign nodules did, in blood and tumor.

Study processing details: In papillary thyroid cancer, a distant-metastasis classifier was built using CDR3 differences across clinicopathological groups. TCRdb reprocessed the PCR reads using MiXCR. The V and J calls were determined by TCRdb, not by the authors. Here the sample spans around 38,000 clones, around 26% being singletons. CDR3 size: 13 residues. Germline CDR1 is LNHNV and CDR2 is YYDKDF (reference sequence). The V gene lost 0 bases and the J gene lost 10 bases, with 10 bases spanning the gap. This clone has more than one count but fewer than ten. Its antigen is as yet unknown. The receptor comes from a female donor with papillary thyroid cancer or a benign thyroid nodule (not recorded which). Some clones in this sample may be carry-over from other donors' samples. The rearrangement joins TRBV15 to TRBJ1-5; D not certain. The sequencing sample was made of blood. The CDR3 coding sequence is TGTGCCACCAGCAGAGATTCCCAGTATCCCCAGCATTTT. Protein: CATSRDSQYPQHF. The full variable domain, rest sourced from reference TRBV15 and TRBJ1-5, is DAMVIQNPRYQVTQFGKPVTLSCSQTLNHNVMYWYQQKSSQAPKLLFHYYDKDFNNEADTPDNFQSRRPNTSFCFLDIRSPGLGDTAMYLCATSRDSQYPQHFGDGTRLSIL.